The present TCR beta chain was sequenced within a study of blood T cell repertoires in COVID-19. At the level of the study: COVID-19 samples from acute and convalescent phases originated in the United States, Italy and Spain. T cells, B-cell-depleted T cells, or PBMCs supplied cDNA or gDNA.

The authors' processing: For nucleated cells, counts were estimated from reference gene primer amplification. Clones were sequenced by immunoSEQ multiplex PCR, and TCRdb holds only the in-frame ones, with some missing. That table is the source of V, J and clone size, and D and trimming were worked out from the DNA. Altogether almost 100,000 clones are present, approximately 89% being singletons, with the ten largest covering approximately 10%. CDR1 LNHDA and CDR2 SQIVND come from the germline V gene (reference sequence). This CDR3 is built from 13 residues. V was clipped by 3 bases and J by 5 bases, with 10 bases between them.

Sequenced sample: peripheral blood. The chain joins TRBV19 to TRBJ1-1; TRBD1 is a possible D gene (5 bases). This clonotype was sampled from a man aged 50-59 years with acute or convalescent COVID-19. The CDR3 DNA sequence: TGTGCCAGTAGTATTGTAGGGGATACTGAAGCTTTCTTT. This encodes CASSIVGDTEAFF.